This T cell receptor (beta chain) stems from a study of T cell responses to AZD1222 COVID-19 vaccine. The repertoire was sequenced with immunoSEQ multiplex PCR; TCRdb's copy has only in-frame clones and lacks some. The sample gives tens of thousands of clones, approximately 88% of which show up once; about 14% is in the top ten. General study points: It was only 6 or 7 AZD1222 recipients who were seropositive at baseline. The study sampled repertoires only after the peak T cell response.

Comment on this clone: The antigen is unknown.

Sequenced material: peripheral blood, taken 28 days after the second AZD1222 dose. The TCR comes from an adult who received the AZD1222 COVID-19 vaccine.

The chain's CDR3 is CASSLAGWRNEQFF. The CDR3 region has the DNA TGTGCCAGCAGCCTCGCCGGGTGGCGGAATGAGCAGTTCTTC. The rearrangement joins TRBV7-3 to TRBJ2-1; no firm D call. The germline V gene has CDR1 SGHTA and CDR2 FQGTGA. V lost 5 bases, J lost 7 bases, and 15 bases lay in between. This CDR3 has 14 amino acids.